The sequence of this T cell receptor (beta chain) was determined in a study of Graves' ophthalmopathy and Graves' hyperthyroidism. General study points: A 13-signature model separated ophthalmopathy from stable hyperthyroidism, around 88% sensitivity, 80% to 83% specificity.

As concerns this clonotype: Its antigen is not known.

TCR beta CDR3 regions were amplified from RNA transcripts. HTBI primers served in a first-round RT-PCR, which a second-round multiplex PCR followed. From the multiplex PCR reads, TCRdb called clonotypes with MiXCR, one entry per CDR3 protein. Here the sample spans 170,000 or so distinct CDR3 sequences, less than 45% being singletons. The CDR3 contains 15 residues. Germline lookup yields CDR1 SGHTA and CDR2 FQGNSA. V lost 0 bases to trimming and J lost 6 bases, with 14 bases between them. The sequenced material came from peripheral blood. This receptor was identified in a woman in her thirties or forties with Graves' ophthalmopathy. This rearrangement joins TRBV7-2 to TRBJ2-5; TRBD2 is a possible D gene (5 bases). This chain's CDR3 is CASSLAPRAGQTQYF. For the CDR3, the DNA is TGTGCCAGCAGCTTAGCGCCGAGGGCTGGTCAGACCCAGTACTTC.